Listed here are 17 T cell receptor beta chains from one sample, sequenced in a study of identical twins (dated by TCRdb to the mid-2010s). Library preparation used 5' RACE. The reads were generated on an Illumina HiSeq 2000. TCRdb cleaned the public reads at Q25 with fastp, built clones with MiXCR and kept in-frame beta chains. Identical CDR3 protein sequences are pooled into one entry, listed with their most common genes and DNA. The sample data list roughly 720,000 distinct CDR3 sequences, and roughly 20% of these were observed just once. The leading ten clones occupy around 13% of the sample. These data were also reused for a study on T cells expressing NK-cell markers.

Sequences were obtained from PBMCs. The receptors shown here come from a woman aged 18-29 years in good health.

The table lists this clonotype with a few counts. The V and J genes are TRBV20-1 and TRBJ2-3; TRBD1 agrees at 7 bases. The germline CDR1 and CDR2 sequences are DFQATT and SNEGSKA (reference sequence). CDR3 length: 14 residues. CDR3 bases: TGCAGCCAGACTGACAGGGTCGGCACAGATACGCAGTATTTT. Translation: CSQTDRVGTDTQYF.

The V gene is TRBV12-3 or TRBV12-4, the J gene TRBJ2-3, with 9 bases matching TRBD1. V was clipped by 6 bases and J by 2 bases; unmatched bases: 9. CDR3 size: 16 residues. The chain's CDR3 is CASSPQGAGATDTQYF. CDR3 DNA: TGTGCCAGCAGCCCACAGGGGGCTGGGGCCACAGATACGCAGTATTTT.

The sample holds a few counts of this clonotype. V is TRBV20-1 and J is TRBJ1-2, with D possibly being TRBD1 (5 bases). The CDR3 is 14 amino acids. Between the trimmed V and J ends, which lost 3 bases and 7 bases, there was a span of 18 bases. CDR1 is DFQATT, CDR2 SNEGSKA, per germline (reference sequence). CDR3 amino acids: CSARPQEGRVGYTF. DNA of the CDR3: TGCAGTGCTAGGCCCCAGGAGGGGCGGGTTGGCTACACCTTC.

This rearrangement joins TRBV18 to TRBJ2-7; D is unclear. The CDR3 totals 12 residues. The V gene's germline CDR1 is KGHSH and CDR2 LQKENI. V was pared by 2 bases and J by 7 bases, with 9 bases between. The CDR3 region is CASSPGSTEQYF. In DNA, the CDR3 is TGTGCCAGCTCACCAGGGTCGACGGAGCAGTACTTC.

The chain carries TRBV6-2 or TRBV6-3 and TRBJ2-1; TRBD2 matches at 7 bases. From germline, CDR1 is MNHEY and CDR2 SVGEGT. Trimming removed 6 bases from V and 10 bases from J; junction bases left unmatched: 3. This CDR3 has 11 amino acids. CDR3 in amino acids: CASSLREEQFF. The CDR3 DNA follows: TGTGCCAGCAGCTTGCGGGAGGAGCAGTTCTTC.

The chain has TRBV30 and TRBJ2-3, with unresolved D. CDR1 and CDR2 from the germline V gene are GTSNPN and SVGIG (reference sequence). V lost 0 bases and J 11 bases, leaving 9 bases between the germline ends. CDR3 size: 11 residues. CDR3 in DNA: TGTGCCTGGAGTGTTTACATAGGGCAGTATTTT. Translating it yields CAWSVYIGQYF. The full variable domain, rest sourced from reference TRBV30 and TRBJ2-3, is SQTIHQWPATLVQPVGSPLSLECTVEGTSNPNLYWYRQAAGRGLQLLFYSVGIGQISSEVPQNLSASRPQDRQFILSSKKLLLSDSGFYLCAWSVYIGQYFGPGTRLTVL.

This clonotype showed up many times. V gene TRBV12-3 or TRBV12-4 combines with J gene TRBJ1-1; D perhaps matches TRBD1 (5 bases). This CDR3 is 13 amino acids long. V was pared by 3 bases and J by 4 bases, with 9 bases between. The CDR3 region is CASSFSGSTEAFF. The DNA of the CDR3 is TGTGCCAGCAGTTTTTCAGGGAGCACTGAAGCTTTCTTT.

This chain links TRBV21-1 with TRBJ2-7; the table assigns TRBD2, which was not confirmed against the DNA. TRBV21-1 is termed a pseudogene. The CDR3 is 16 amino acids. The CDR3 nucleotides are TGTGCCAGCAGCAAAGACAGACTAGCGGTTACCTACGAGCAGTACTTC. As protein: CASSKDRLAVTYEQYF.

This clonotype was seen a single time. The chain combines TRBV6-5 with TRBJ2-7, with TRBD1 matching 7 bases. Germline CDR1 reads MNHEY; CDR2 reads SVGAGI. V was clipped by 2 bases and J by 2 bases; unmatched bases: 6. The CDR3 sequence is 15 residues long. CDR3 DNA sequence: TGTGCCAGCAGTTACAGGGGGACAGTAACCTACGAGCAGTACTTC. It specifies CASSYRGTVTYEQYF.

This clonotype has ten or more counts. The rearrangement uses TRBV12-3 or TRBV12-4 and TRBJ2-7; TRBD2 agrees at 8 bases. The CDR3 runs 14 residues. J was trimmed by 2 bases and V by 5 bases; bases with no gene match: 5. The CDR3 bases are TGTGCCAGCAGTACTAGCGGAGGTGCCTACGAGCAGTACTTC. Its protein is CASSTSGGAYEQYF.

This clonotype showed up just a few times. This chain links TRBV7-2 with TRBJ1-5, with D perhaps TRBD1 (5 bases). From germline, CDR1 is SGHTA and CDR2 FQGNSA. The length of the CDR3 is 14 residues. Trimming shortened V by 5 bases and J by 6 bases, and 14 bases separated the two germline ends. CDR3 protein: CASSPTGEPQPQHF. CDR3 bases: TGTGCCAGCAGCCCTACGGGGGAGCCTCAGCCCCAGCATTTT.

This chain joins TRBV29-1 and TRBJ1-4; D ambiguous. The germline V and J ends were trimmed by 4 bases and 5 bases, with 11 bases remaining between them. The CDR3 extends over 13 amino acids. Germline V gene sequence: CDR1 SQVTM, CDR2 ANQGSEA. This CDR3 is CSVARASNEKLFF. Written as DNA, the CDR3 is TGCAGCGTTGCGCGAGCGTCGAATGAAAAACTGTTTTTT.

V usage is TRBV25-1 and J usage is TRBJ2-1, with D perhaps matching TRBD2 (5 bases). The CDR3 extends over 12 amino acids. Germline V gives CDR1 MGHDK, CDR2 SYGVNS. Deletions cut 1 base from V and 9 bases from J, with 7 bases between. CDR3 in DNA: TGTGCCAGCAGTGAATTTGGGAGTGAGCAGTTCTTC. This codes for CASSEFGSEQFF.

This clonotype was seen repeatedly, ten times or more. The rearrangement uses TRBV6-5 and TRBJ1-2; 9 bases are a match to TRBD1. The CDR3 is 14 residues long. Germline CDR1 and CDR2: MNHEY and SVGAGI. V lost 0 bases to trimming and J lost 6 bases; unmatched junction nucleotides: 2. As DNA, the CDR3 is TGTGCCAGCAGTTACTCGGACAGGGGTCATGGCTACACCTTC. Translated: CASSYSDRGHGYTF.

V and J are TRBV7-9 and TRBJ2-7; D call uncertain. The CDR3 has 14 residues. From germline, CDR1 is SEHNR and CDR2 FQNEAQ (reference sequence). Trimming removed 4 bases at V and 5 bases at J, with 15 bases between. The CDR3 is CASSSPGMSHEQYF. CDR3 DNA: TGTGCCAGCAGCTCCCCCGGTATGAGCCACGAGCAGTACTTC.

The chain recombines TRBV5-6 with TRBJ2-1, with D unresolved. Per the germline V gene, CDR1 is SGHDT and CDR2 is YYEEEE. This CDR3 has 12 amino acids. V shed 4 bases and J shed 15 bases, with 17 bases lying between them. CDR3 sequence reads: CASSRVGKWAFF. The CDR3 region has the DNA TGTGCCAGCAGCCGCGTAGGTAAATGGGCGTTCTTC.

V usage is TRBV7-6 and J usage is TRBJ2-5; tentative D call: TRBD2 (5 bases). The germline CDR1 and CDR2 sequences are SGHVS and FNYEAQ. The CDR3 length is 16 residues. V lost 5 bases and J 1 base, leaving 17 bases between the germline ends. CDR3 in amino acids: CASSVNSRTSQETQYF. For the CDR3, the DNA is TGTGCCAGCAGCGTAAACTCTAGGACTTCCCAAGAGACCCAGTACTTC.